This T cell receptor beta chain stems from a study of neurological immune-mediated disorders. Study-wide points: Neither clinical nor MRI features were associated with the multiple sclerosis repertoire cluster. A possible signature was seen in one related-CDR3 cluster, into which phylogenetic grouping placed the repertoires of 18 of 34 multiple sclerosis patients. None of the CDR3 amino acid sequences in expanded clones turned up in more than one subject, which points to private repertoires in all groups.

This clonotype has ten or more counts. The antigen is undetermined. Germline lookup yields CDR1 LNHDA and CDR2 SQIVND (reference sequence). This CDR3 has 14 amino acids. Trimming left V 6 bases short and J 6 bases short, with 16 bases between. The authors made cDNA by 5'RACE with 10-nucleotide random UMIs. TCRdb re-derived calls from the 5' RACE reads in MiXCR, one entry per CDR3 protein. The sample records roughly 56,000 distinct CDR3 sequences, 3% to 3.5% being singletons. Input material: PBMCs. The sequence was collected from an older woman with multiple sclerosis. This chain links TRBV19 with TRBJ2-3; D possibly matches TRBD1 or TRBD2 (6 bases each). The CDR3 bases are TGTGCCAGTAGGGGGGGCCGGAATGCGGATACGCAGTATTTT. Translated: CASRGGRNADTQYF.